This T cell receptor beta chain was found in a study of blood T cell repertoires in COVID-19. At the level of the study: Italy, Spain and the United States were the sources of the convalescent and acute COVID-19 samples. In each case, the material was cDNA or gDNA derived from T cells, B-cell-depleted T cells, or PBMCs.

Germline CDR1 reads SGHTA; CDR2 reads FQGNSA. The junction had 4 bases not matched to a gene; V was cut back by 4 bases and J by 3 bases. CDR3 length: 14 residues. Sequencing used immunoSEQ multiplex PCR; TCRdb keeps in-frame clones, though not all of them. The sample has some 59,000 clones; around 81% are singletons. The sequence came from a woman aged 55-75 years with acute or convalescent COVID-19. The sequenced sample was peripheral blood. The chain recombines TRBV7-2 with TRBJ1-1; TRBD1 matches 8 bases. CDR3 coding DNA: TGTGCCAGCAGCTCCAACAGGGGGTACACTGAAGCTTTCTTT. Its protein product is CASSSNRGYTEAFF.